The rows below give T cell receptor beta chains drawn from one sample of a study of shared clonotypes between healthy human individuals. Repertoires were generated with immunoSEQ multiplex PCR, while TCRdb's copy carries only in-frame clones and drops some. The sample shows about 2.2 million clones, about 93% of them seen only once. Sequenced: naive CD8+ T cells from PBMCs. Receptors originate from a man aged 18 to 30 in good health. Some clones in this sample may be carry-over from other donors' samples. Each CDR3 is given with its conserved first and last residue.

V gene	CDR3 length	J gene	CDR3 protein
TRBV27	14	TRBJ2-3	CASSVNRGRDTQYF
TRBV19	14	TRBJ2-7	CASAMTSGSHEQYF
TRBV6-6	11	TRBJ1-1	CASTTHTEAFF
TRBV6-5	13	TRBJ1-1	CASSYSEGVDAFF
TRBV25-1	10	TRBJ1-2	CASSDNGYTF
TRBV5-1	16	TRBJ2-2	CASSPGLADYTGELFF
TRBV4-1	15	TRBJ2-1	CASSQDRLQGNEQFF
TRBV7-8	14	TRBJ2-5	CASSPGLAEETQYF
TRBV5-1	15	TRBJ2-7	CASSLEGGLTEEQYF
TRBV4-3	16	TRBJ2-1	CASSQEAGADYNEQFF
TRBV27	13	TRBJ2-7	CASSPKSHGEQYF
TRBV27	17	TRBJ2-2	CASCPWGAEINTGELFF
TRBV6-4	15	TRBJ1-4	CASSARGGPNEKLFF
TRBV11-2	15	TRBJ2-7	CASSLAAGAAYEQYF
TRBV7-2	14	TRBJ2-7	CASSSRQGAYEQYF
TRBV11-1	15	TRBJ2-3	CASSSRWGRTDTQYF
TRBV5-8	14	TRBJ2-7	CASSYTGTGYEQYF
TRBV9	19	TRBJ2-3	CASSVEPGLAGGPTDTQYF
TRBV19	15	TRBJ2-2	CASTLGLDYTGELFF
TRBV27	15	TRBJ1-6	CASSLGTTGRSPLHF
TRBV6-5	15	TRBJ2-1	CASRADRGHYNEQFF
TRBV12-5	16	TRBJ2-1	CASGSTSGGSYNEQFF
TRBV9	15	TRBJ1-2	CASSVAVGGNYGYTF
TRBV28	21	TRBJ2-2	CASSTRRGRQGDRWNTGELFF
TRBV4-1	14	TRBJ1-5	CASSQDPADQPQHF
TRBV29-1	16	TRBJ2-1	CSVESVLATPNNEQFF
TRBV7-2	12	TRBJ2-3	CASSPQSDTQYF
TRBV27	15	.	CASRWGGRLSYEQYF
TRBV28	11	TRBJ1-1	CASTVRGAAFF
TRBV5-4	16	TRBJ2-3	CASSWDWDRGPDTQYF
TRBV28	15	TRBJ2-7	CASSPWDSKFLEQYF
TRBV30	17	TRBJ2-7	CAWRPPGLIISPIGQYF
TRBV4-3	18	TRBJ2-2	CASSHGFGRRGPTGELFF
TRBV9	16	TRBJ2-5	CASSGPPRGNQETQYF
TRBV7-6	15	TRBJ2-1	CASSLVGRGGNEQFF
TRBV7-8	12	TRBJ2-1	CASSAVRDEQFF
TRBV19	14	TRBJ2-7	CASSAVGQNYEQYF
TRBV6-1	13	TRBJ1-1	CASSGPLLPEAFF
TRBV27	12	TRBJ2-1	CASRLGANEQFF
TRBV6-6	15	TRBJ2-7	CASSYSAGNSYEQYF
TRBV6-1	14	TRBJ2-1	CASSEVTRDNEQFF
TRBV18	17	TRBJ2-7	CASSPLGAGQFSYEQYF
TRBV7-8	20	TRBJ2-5	CASSLDGRPTSGRWLETQYF